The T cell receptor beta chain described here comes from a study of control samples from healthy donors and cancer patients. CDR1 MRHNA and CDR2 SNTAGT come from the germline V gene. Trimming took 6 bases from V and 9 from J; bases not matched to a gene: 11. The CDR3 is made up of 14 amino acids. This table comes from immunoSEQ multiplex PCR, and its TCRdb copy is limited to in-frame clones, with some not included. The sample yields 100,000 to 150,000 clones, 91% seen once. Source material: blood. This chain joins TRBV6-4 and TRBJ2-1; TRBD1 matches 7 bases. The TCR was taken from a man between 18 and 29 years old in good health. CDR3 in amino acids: CASSVQPDRVEQFF. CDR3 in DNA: TGTGCCAGCAGCGTACAACCCGACAGGGTTGAGCAGTTCTTC.